The 22 T cell receptor beta chains given below trace back to one sample, sequenced in a study of T-cell memory formation after mild COVID-19. TCRdb independently ran MiXCR on the 5' RACE reads; one entry per CDR3 protein. The sample includes about 100,000 distinct CDR3 sequences, around 10% of them seen just once. The sequenced material came from PBMCs or a T cell subset sorted from them (not recorded which). These receptor sequences come from a man in his late teens or twenties who had mild COVID-19 (a few samples of this study predate the infection). Cell type and time point are not known.

This clonotype was counted ten times or more. This chain links TRBV5-1 with TRBJ2-1; D is undetermined. V gave up 0 bases and J gave up 6 bases, with 4 bases separating them. Looked up from germline, CDR1 is SGHRS and CDR2 is YFSETQ. This CDR3 is built from 12 residues. The CDR3, as DNA: TGCGCCAGCAGCTTGGTACCCAATGAGCAGTTCTTC. This gives the protein CASSLVPNEQFF. The full variable domain, completed using reference TRBV5-1 and TRBJ2-1, is KAGVTQTPRYLIKTRGQQVTLSCSPISGHRSVSWYQQTPGQGLQFLFEYFSETQRNKGNFPGRFSGRQFSNSRSEMNVSTLELGDSALYLCASSLVPNEQFFGPGTRLTVL.

The V gene is TRBV12-3 or TRBV12-4, the J gene TRBJ1-1, with unresolved D. The V end lost 6 bases, the J end lost 4 bases, and 12 bases lay between the germline ends. The CDR3 has 13 residues. The CDR3 region has the DNA TGTGCCAGCAGCCGCCTGGGTCCCACTGAAGCTTTCTTT. It yields the protein CASSRLGPTEAFF.

The chain has TRBV4-1 and TRBJ2-1; 8 bases align to TRBD1. This CDR3 region has 16 residues. V trimming: 3 bases; J trimming: 9 bases; junction bases outside the gene matches: 13. Germline lookup yields CDR1 MGHRA and CDR2 YSYEKL. Here the CDR3 reads CASSQIGTGPSGEQFF. The CDR3 DNA reads TGCGCCAGCAGCCAGATCGGGACAGGCCCTAGTGGTGAGCAGTTCTTC.

The genes are TRBV6-2 or TRBV6-3 and TRBJ1-1, with 9 nucleotides matching TRBD1. V dropped 2 bases and J dropped 5; count of bases not matched to a gene: 18. Germline values: CDR1 MNHEY, CDR2 SVGEGT. The CDR3 spans 19 residues. The CDR3 reads CASSYTYHPGTGYETEAFF. In DNA form, the CDR3 reads TGTGCCAGCAGTTACACTTACCATCCCGGGACAGGGTATGAAACTGAAGCTTTCTTT.

This clonotype was found many times. The rearrangement joins TRBV29-1 to TRBJ2-2, with TRBD1 matching over 9 bases. Germline values: CDR1 SQVTM, CDR2 ANQGSEA. The CDR3 covers 13 residues. With 7 bases clipped from V and 7 bases from J, the junction kept 7 bases outside the gene matches. The CDR3 DNA follows: TGCAGCGGGACGGGACAGGGAAGCGGGGAGCTGTTTTTT. Translated, it gives CSGTGQGSGELFF.

This clonotype was detected a few times. The rearrangement joins TRBV5-6 to TRBJ2-7, with 8 bases identical to TRBD1. The CDR3 is 14 amino acids. V gave up 2 bases and J gave up 7 bases; unmatched junction bases: 8. From germline, CDR1 is SGHDT and CDR2 YYEEEE. CDR3: CASSFRDRPNEQYV. The CDR3 DNA reads TGTGCCAGCAGCTTTCGGGACAGGCCGAATGAGCAGTACGTC.

The chain is built from TRBV12-3 or TRBV12-4 and TRBJ1-1; D is possibly TRBD1 (5 bases). The V and J ends lost 5 bases and 0 bases respectively, with 16 bases between them. The length of the CDR3 is 16 residues. The CDR3 here is CASSDRGGLMNTEAFF. CDR3 DNA sequence: TGTGCCAGCAGTGACCGGGGGGGACTGATGAACACTGAAGCTTTCTTT.

The rearrangement joins TRBV5-6 to TRBJ2-6; D unresolved. The CDR3 is made up of 12 amino acids. Looked up from germline, CDR1 is SGHDT and CDR2 is YYEEEE. The V gene lost 3 bases and the J gene lost 3 bases, with 1 base spanning the gap. For the CDR3, the DNA is TGTGCCAGCAGCTATGGGGCCAACGTCCTGACTTTC. The encoded protein is CASSYGANVLTF.

The V call is TRBV12-3 or TRBV12-4, the J call TRBJ1-1, with D unclear. This CDR3 comprises 12 residues. Trimming left V 6 bases short and J 4 bases short, with 9 bases between. The CDR3 coding sequence is TGTGCCAGCAGCCACCGGGTCACTGAAGCTTTCTTT. Its protein product is CASSHRVTEAFF.

J is TRBJ1-4 and V is TRBV20-1; D possibly corresponds to TRBD1 (5 bases). V was pared by 5 bases and J by 12 bases, with 19 bases between. The CDR3 is 13 residues long. From germline, CDR1 is DFQATT and CDR2 SNEGSKA (reference sequence). The CDR3 nucleotides are TGCAGTGCTCCTTGGGACTCAGGGCGGGAACTGTTTTTT. It specifies CSAPWDSGRELFF.

This chain uses TRBV29-1 with TRBJ2-5, with no clear D. Germline V CDR1 and CDR2: SQVTM, ANQGSEA. V was trimmed by 0 bases and J by 9 bases, leaving 11 bases between them. This CDR3 region has 12 residues. The DNA for the CDR3 is TGCAGCGTTGAAGATGTTTTGGTTCCCCAGTACTTC. Protein sequence: CSVEDVLVPQYF.

CDR3 residues: CASSGDRTKMYEQYV. The CDR3 DNA is TGTGCCAGCAGCGGGGACAGGACTAAGATGTACGAGCAGTACGTC. The chain couples TRBV2 to TRBJ2-7; 8 positions agree with TRBD1. The CDR3 is 15 amino acids. Germline V gives CDR1 SNHLY, CDR2 FYNNEI. V was clipped by 6 bases and J by 4 bases; unmatched bases: 11.

This clonotype was counted between two and nine times. The CDR3 protein is CASSRSRADTQYF. DNA of the CDR3: TGTGCCAGCAGCCGGTCCAGGGCAGATACGCAGTATTTT. The chain links TRBV7-2 to TRBJ2-3; D perhaps matches TRBD1 (5 bases). Germline V CDR1 and CDR2: SGHTA, FQGNSA. This CDR3 is 13 amino acids long. With 5 bases removed from V and 4 bases from J, the gap between germline ends came to 10 bases.

The table lists this clonotype with a few counts. This chain connects TRBV4-1 to TRBJ1-2, with D uncertain. This CDR3 has 16 amino acids. V lost 0 bases to trimming and J lost 2 bases, with 13 bases between them. Germline CDR1 is MGHRA and CDR2 is YSYEKL. The CDR3 region is CASSQEAGLINYGYTF. CDR3 bases: TGCGCCAGCAGCCAAGAGGCAGGCCTCATCAACTATGGCTACACCTTC.

There are a few counts of this clonotype. V usage is TRBV12-3 or TRBV12-4 and J usage is TRBJ2-1, with unresolved D. The CDR3 length is 14 residues. Between the trimmed V and J ends, which lost 8 bases and 0 bases, there was a span of 11 bases. CDR3 nucleotides: TGTGCCAGCGTACCACTAAACTCCTACAATGAGCAGTTCTTC. It is translated as CASVPLNSYNEQFF.

This clonotype was recorded a few times. The chain uses TRBV5-1 and TRBJ1-2, with D tentatively TRBD1 (6 bases). V was cut by 0 bases and J by 8 bases, with 14 bases left in between. This CDR3 comprises 14 residues. Germline V gene data show CDR1 as SGHRS and CDR2 as YFSETQ. The CDR3 here is CASSLAARGGGYTF. In DNA, the CDR3 is TGCGCCAGCAGCTTGGCCGCTCGCGGGGGCGGCTACACCTTC.

This clonotype was recorded a few times. The rearrangement links TRBV5-1 to TRBJ2-3; no firm D call. Germline V gives CDR1 SGHRS, CDR2 YFSETQ. CDR3 size: 15 residues. V lost 0 bases to trimming and J lost 6 bases, with 14 bases between them. The CDR3, as DNA: TGCGCCAGCAGCTTGGGCAGTTTCATTATGGATACGCAGTATTTT. Translating it yields CASSLGSFIMDTQYF.

The CDR3 here is CASRGLTSGDYNEQFF. The DNA for the CDR3 is TGTGCCAGCAGGGGACTGACTAGCGGGGACTACAATGAGCAGTTCTTC. The chain links TRBV6-1 to TRBJ2-1; 11 bases map to TRBD2. V lost 6 bases and J lost 3; bases outside the gene matches: 7. The CDR3 totals 16 residues. Germline V gene lookup returns CDR1 MNHNS and CDR2 SASEGT.

The rearrangement links TRBV11-2 to TRBJ2-3, with no clear D. Per the germline V gene, CDR1 is SGHAT and CDR2 is FQNNGV. Trimming left V 3 bases short and J 2 bases short, with 6 bases between. The CDR3 runs 13 residues. CDR3 amino acids: CASSLTDTDTQYF. The CDR3 DNA sequence: TGTGCCAGCAGCTTGACGGACACAGATACGCAGTATTTT.

The chain recombines TRBV13 with TRBJ2-7, with no clear D. Germline V gives CDR1 PRHDT, CDR2 FYEKMQ (reference sequence). The CDR3 runs 14 residues. V lost 4 bases and J 2 bases, leaving 12 bases between the germline ends. CDR3 sequence reads: CASSSKEATYEQYF. CDR3 sequence (DNA): TGTGCCAGCAGCTCAAAGGAAGCCACCTACGAGCAGTACTTC.

This clonotype is a singleton in its sample. The chain links TRBV5-5 to TRBJ2-1; 8 nucleotides match TRBD2. Germline V gives CDR1 SGHKS, CDR2 YYEKEE (reference sequence). This CDR3 is built from 15 residues. J was trimmed by 5 bases and V by 0 bases; bases with no gene match: 4. This chain's CDR3 is CASSLAGRADNEQFF. CDR3 bases: TGTGCCAGCAGCTTGGCCGGGAGGGCCGACAATGAGCAGTTCTTC.

The chain uses TRBV2 and TRBJ2-1; 10 bases fit TRBD1. J was trimmed by 2 bases and V by 6 bases; bases with no gene match: 10. The germline CDR1 and CDR2 sequences are SNHLY and FYNNEI. The CDR3 loop spans 17 amino acids. CDR3 nucleotide sequence: TGTGCCAGCAGGGGGACAGGGGCCCGGGGGGCCTACAATGAGCAGTTCTTC. Amino acids: CASRGTGARGAYNEQFF.